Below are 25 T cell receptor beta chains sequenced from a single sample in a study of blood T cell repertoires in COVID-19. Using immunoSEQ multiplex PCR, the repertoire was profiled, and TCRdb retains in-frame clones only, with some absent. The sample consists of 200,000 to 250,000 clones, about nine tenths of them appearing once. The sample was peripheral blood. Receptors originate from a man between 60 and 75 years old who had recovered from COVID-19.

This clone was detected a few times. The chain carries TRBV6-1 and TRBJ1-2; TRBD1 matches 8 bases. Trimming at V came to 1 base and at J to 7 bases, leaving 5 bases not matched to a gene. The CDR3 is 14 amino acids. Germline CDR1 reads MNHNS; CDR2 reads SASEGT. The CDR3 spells CASSEGAGGFGYTF. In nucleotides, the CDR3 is TGTGCCAGCAGTGAAGGGGCAGGGGGCTTTGGCTACACCTTC.

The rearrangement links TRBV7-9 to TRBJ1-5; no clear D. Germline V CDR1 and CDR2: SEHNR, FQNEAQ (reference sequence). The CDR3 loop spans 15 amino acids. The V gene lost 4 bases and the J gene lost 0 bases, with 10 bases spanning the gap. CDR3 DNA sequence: TGTGCCAGCAGCTCTGCCGGGAATAGCAATCAGCCCCAGCATTTT. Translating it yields CASSSAGNSNQPQHF.

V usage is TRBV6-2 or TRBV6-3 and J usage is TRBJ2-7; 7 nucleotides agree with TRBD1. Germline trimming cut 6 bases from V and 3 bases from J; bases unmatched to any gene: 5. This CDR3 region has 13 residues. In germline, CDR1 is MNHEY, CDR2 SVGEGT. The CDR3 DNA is TGTGCCAGCAGCTTACAGGGGATCTACGAGCAGTACTTC. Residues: CASSLQGIYEQYF.

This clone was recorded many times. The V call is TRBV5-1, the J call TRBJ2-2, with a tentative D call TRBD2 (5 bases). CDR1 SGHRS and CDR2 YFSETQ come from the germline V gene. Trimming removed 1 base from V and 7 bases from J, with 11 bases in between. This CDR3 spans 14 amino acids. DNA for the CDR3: TGCGCCAGCAGCTTGAAAGGGAGTAGCGGGGAGCTGTTTTTT. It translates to CASSLKGSSGELFF.

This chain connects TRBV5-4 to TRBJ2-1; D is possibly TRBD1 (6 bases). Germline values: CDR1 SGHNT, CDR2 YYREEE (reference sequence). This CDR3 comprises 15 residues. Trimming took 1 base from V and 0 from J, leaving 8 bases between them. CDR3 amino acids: CASSLTGNSYNEQFF. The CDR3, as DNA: TGTGCCAGCAGCTTGACAGGGAACTCCTACAATGAGCAGTTCTTC.

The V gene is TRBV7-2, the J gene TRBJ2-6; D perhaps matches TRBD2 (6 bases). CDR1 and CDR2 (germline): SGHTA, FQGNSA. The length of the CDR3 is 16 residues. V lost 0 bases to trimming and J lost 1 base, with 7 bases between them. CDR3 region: CASSLAGGSGANVLTF. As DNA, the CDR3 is TGTGCCAGCAGCTTAGCGGGGGGTTCTGGGGCCAACGTCCTGACTTTC.

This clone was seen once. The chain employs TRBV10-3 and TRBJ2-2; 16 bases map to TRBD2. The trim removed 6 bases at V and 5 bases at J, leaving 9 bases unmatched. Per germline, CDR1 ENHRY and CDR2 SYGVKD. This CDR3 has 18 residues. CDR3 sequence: CAISAPGTSGGATGELFF. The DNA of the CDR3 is TGTGCCATCAGCGCTCCCGGGACTAGCGGGGGGGCAACCGGGGAGCTGTTTTTT.

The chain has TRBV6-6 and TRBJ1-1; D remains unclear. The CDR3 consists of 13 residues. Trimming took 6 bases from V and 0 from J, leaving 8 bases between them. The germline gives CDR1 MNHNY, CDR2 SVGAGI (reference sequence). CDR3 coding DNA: TGTGCCAGCAGCCCCCGTTTGAACACTGAAGCTTTCTTT. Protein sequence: CASSPRLNTEAFF.

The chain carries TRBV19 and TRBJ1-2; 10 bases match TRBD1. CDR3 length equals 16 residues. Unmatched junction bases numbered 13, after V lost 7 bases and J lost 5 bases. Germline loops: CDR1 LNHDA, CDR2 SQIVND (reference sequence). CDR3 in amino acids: CASIAAGDRGLYGYTF. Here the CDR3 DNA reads TGTGCCAGTATTGCGGCCGGGGACAGGGGACTGTATGGCTACACCTTC.

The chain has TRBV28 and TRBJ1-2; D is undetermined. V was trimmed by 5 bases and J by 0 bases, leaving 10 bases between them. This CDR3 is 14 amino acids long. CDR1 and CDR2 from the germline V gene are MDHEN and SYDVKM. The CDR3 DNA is TGTGCCAGCAGTACGCCCGCTACTAACTATGGCTACACCTTC. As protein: CASSTPATNYGYTF.

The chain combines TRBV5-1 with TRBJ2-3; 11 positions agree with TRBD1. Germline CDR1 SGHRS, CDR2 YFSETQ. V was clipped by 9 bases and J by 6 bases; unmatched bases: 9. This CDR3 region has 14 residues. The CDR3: CATRQGQGADTQYF. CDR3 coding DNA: TGCGCCACCAGGCAAGGACAGGGGGCCGATACGCAGTATTTT.

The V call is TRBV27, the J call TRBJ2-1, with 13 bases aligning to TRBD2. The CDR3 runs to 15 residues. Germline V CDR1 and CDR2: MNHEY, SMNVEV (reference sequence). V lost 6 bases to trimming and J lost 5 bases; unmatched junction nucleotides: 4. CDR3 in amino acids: CASRMGLAGNNEQFF. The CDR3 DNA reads TGTGCCAGCAGGATGGGACTAGCGGGGAACAATGAGCAGTTCTTC.

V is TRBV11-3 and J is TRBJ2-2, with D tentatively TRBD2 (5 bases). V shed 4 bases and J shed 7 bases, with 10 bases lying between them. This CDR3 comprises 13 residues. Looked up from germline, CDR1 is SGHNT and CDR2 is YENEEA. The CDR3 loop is CASSSGKSGELFF. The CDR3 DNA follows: TGTGCCAGCAGCTCGGGGAAGAGCGGGGAGCTGTTTTTT.

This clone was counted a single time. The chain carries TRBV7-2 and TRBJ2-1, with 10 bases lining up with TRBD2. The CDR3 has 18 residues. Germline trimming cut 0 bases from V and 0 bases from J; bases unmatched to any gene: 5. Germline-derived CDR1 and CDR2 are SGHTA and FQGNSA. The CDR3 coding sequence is TGTGCCAGCAGCTTAGCTAGCGGGGGGATGAGCTCCTACAATGAGCAGTTCTTC. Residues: CASSLASGGMSSYNEQFF.

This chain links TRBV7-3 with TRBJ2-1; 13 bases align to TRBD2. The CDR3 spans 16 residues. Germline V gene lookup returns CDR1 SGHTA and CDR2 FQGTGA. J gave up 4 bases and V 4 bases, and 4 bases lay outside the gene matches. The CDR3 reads CASSSLGLAGYNEQFF. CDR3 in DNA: TGTGCCAGCAGCTCCCTGGGACTAGCGGGATACAATGAGCAGTTCTTC.

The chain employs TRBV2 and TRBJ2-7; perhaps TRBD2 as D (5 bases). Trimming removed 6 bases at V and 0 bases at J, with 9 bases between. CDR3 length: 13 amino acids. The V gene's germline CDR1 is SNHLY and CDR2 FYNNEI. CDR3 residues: CASRRVSSYEQYF. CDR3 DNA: TGTGCCAGCAGGAGGGTTAGCTCCTACGAGCAGTACTTC.

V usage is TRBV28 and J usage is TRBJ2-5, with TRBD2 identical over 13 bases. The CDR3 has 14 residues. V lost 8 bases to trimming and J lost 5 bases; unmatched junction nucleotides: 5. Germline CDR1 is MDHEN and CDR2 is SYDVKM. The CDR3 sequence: CASRTSGRDETQYF. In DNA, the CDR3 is TGTGCCAGCCGTACTAGCGGGAGGGACGAGACCCAGTACTTC.

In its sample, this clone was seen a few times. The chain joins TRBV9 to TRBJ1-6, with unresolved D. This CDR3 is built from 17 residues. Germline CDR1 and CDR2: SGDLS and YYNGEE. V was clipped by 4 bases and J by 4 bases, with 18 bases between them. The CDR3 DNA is TGTGCCAGCAGCCCCTTCAACAGTAGGGAGTATAATTCACCCCTCCACTTT. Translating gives CASSPFNSREYNSPLHF.

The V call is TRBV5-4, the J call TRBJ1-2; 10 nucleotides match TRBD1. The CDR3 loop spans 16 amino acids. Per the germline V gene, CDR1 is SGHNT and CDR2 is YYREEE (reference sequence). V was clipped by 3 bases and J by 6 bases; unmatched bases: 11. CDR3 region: CASSSGTGVLRDGYTF. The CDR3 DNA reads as TGTGCCAGCAGCTCCGGGACAGGGGTTTTAAGGGATGGCTACACCTTC.

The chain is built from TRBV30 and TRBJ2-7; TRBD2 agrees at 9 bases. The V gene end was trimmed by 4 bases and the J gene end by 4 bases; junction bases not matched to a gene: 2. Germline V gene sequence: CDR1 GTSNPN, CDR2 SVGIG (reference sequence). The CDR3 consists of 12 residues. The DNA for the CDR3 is TGTGCCTGGACTAGCGGGAATTACGAGCAGTACTTC. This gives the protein CAWTSGNYEQYF.

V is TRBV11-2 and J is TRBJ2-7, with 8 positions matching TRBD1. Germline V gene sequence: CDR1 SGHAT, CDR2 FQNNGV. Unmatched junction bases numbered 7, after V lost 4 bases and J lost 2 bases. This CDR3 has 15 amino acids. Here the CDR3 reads CASSSITGGTYEQYF. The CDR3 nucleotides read TGTGCCAGCAGCTCGATAACAGGGGGAACCTACGAGCAGTACTTC.

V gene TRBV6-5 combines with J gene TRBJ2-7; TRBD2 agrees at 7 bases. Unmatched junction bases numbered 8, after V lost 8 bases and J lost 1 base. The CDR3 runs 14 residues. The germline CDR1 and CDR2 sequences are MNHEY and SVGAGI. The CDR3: CASRRGSWSYEQYF. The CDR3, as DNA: TGTGCCAGCCGGCGGGGGTCGTGGTCCTACGAGCAGTACTTC.

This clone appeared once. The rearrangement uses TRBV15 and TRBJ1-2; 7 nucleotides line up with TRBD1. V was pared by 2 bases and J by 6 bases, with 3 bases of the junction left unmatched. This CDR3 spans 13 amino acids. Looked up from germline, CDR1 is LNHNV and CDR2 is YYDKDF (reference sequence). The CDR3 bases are TGTGCCACCAGCAGACCCGACAGGGATGGCTACACCTTC. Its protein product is CATSRPDRDGYTF.

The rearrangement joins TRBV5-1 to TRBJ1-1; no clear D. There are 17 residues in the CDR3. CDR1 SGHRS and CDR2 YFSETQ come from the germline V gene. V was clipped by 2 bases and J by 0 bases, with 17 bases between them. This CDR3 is CASSFQPFADMNTEAFF. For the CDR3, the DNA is TGCGCCAGCAGCTTCCAGCCCTTCGCCGACATGAACACTGAAGCTTTCTTT.

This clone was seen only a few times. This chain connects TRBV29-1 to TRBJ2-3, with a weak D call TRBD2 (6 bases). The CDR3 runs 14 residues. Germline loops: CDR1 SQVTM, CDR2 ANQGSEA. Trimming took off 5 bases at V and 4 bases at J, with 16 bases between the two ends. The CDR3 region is CSVQGGRTADTQYF. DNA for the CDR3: TGCAGCGTTCAAGGAGGGAGAACCGCAGATACGCAGTATTTT.